The clone carrying this TCR beta chain turned up a few times. Germline CDR1 SGHDT, CDR2 YYEEEE. The CDR3 spans 15 residues. The V segment lost 4 bases and the J segment 6 bases; nucleotides outside the gene matches: 4. The data were obtained in a study of radiotherapy plus CTLA-4 blockade in lung cancer. Repertoires were generated with immunoSEQ multiplex PCR, while TCRdb's copy carries only in-frame clones and drops some. The profile shows roughly 50,000 clones, roughly 84% of them singletons. This sequence joins TRBV5-6 and TRBJ1-6, with 10 bases identical to TRBD1. The TCR originated in a human donor with non-small cell lung cancer who had a partial response to radiotherapy plus ipilimumab. The input for sequencing was peripheral blood, taken from a patient treated with radiotherapy plus ipilimumab. The CDR3 is CASSPDRGVNSPLHF. The CDR3 nucleotides are TGTGCCAGCAGCCCGGACAGGGGGGTTAATTCACCCCTCCACTTT.